The 18 T cell receptor beta chains reported below all come from one sample, sequenced in a study of CD8 T cells in ankylosing spondylitis. Study results and caveats: Apparently characteristic of ankylosing spondylitis blood was a TCR beta motif (fewer than 10 highly homologous variants).

The antigens of these receptors remain unknown. TCRdb recomputed calls from the 5' RACE reads with MiXCR, one row per CDR3 protein. The repertoire holds approximately 500,000 distinct CDR3 sequences, with roughly an eighth as singletons. The sample comprised blood, either unsorted or a sorted T cell fraction (not recorded which). These receptors came from a male donor with ankylosing spondylitis.

This sequence joins TRBV20-1 and TRBJ2-1; 7 positions match TRBD2. Germline assignment: CDR1 DFQATT and CDR2 SNEGSKA (reference sequence). The CDR3 extends over 12 amino acids. V lost 7 bases and J lost 15; bases outside the gene matches: 15. The CDR3: CSVIAGGRAPFF. CDR3 sequence (DNA): TGCAGTGTTATAGCAGGAGGGAGGGCCCCGTTCTTC.

This clonotype was counted a few times. The chain combines TRBV6-2 or TRBV6-3 with TRBJ2-5, with D tentatively TRBD2 (5 bases). The germline V and J ends were trimmed by 4 bases and 7 bases, with 16 bases remaining between them. The CDR3 has 14 residues. In germline, CDR1 is MNHEY, CDR2 SVGEGT. CDR3 amino acids: CASSFSQGRRTQYF. CDR3 coding DNA: TGTGCCAGCAGTTTTTCGCAAGGGAGACGGACCCAGTACTTC.

There are a few counts of this clonotype. V gene TRBV20-1 combines with J gene TRBJ2-1; D is perhaps TRBD1 (6 bases). CDR1 and CDR2 from the germline V gene are DFQATT and SNEGSKA (reference sequence). Between the trimmed V and J ends, which lost 6 bases and 2 bases, there was a span of 20 bases. The CDR3 sequence is 16 residues long. The CDR3 DNA is TGCAGTGCGAGTGACCAGGGGATCCCAGCCTACAATGAGCAGTTCTTC. Protein sequence: CSASDQGIPAYNEQFF.

The table lists this clonotype with a few counts. CDR3 sequence reads: CASSLAGVAEAFF. For the CDR3, the DNA is TGCGCCAGCAGCTTGGCCGGGGTCGCTGAAGCTTTCTTT. The V call is TRBV5-1, the J call TRBJ1-1, with D unresolved. The germline V gene has CDR1 SGHRS and CDR2 YFSETQ. This CDR3 region has 13 residues. V dropped 0 bases and J dropped 6 bases, with 9 bases sitting between them.

This clonotype was seen more than once but under ten times. The CDR3 DNA sequence: TGCGCCAGCAGCCCCAGACTGGGACAGGGGGCAGCAGATACGCAGTATTTT. Its protein is CASSPRLGQGAADTQYF. The chain is built from TRBV5-1 and TRBJ2-3; 12 bases line up with TRBD1. Germline V CDR1 and CDR2: SGHRS, YFSETQ. The CDR3 covers 17 residues. V was clipped by 4 bases and J by 4 bases; unmatched bases: 10.

The chain combines TRBV19 with TRBJ1-5, with D unclear. V shed 5 bases and J shed 0 bases, with 11 bases lying between them. This CDR3 is built from 15 residues. CDR1 and CDR2 (germline): LNHDA, SQIVND (reference sequence). This chain's CDR3 is CASSFSRDSNQPQHF. The CDR3 coding sequence is TGTGCCAGTAGTTTCTCCCGGGATAGCAATCAGCCCCAGCATTTT. The full variable domain, its missing parts supplied by reference TRBV19 and TRBJ1-5, is DGGITQSPKYLFRKEGQNVTLSCEQNLNHDAMYWYRQDPGQGLRLIYYSQIVNDFQKGDIAEGYSVSREKKESFPLTVTSAQKNPTAFYLCASSFSRDSNQPQHFGDGTRLSIL.

This chain connects TRBV9 to TRBJ2-1, with a tentative D call TRBD2 (6 bases). V lost 5 bases, J lost 0 bases, and 12 bases lay in between. Germline CDR1 reads SGDLS; CDR2 reads YYNGEE. The CDR3 is made up of 15 amino acids. This CDR3 reads CASRRGGSSYNEQFF. CDR3 sequence (DNA): TGTGCCAGCAGGAGGGGAGGCAGCTCCTACAATGAGCAGTTCTTC.

The chain has TRBV18 and TRBJ2-5; D uncertain. V lost 0 bases and J lost 0, with 5 bases in between. In germline, CDR1 is KGHSH, CDR2 LQKENI. The CDR3 loop spans 14 amino acids. The CDR3 DNA reads TGTGCCAGCTCACCACCGACAAACCAAGAGACCCAGTACTTC. It translates to CASSPPTNQETQYF.

Concerning this clonotype itself: The junction does not match germline at one end; this may be a read error. The V and J genes are TRBV11-3 and TRBJ2-5; D may match TRBD1 or TRBD2 (5 bases each). The CDR3 loop spans 12 amino acids. CDR1 is SGHNT, CDR2 YENEEA, per germline. CDR3: CASSLGGSTGPF. CDR3 nucleotides: TGTGCCAGCAGCCTTGGGGGTAGTACCGGACCTTTC.

This clonotype was seen only a few times. J is TRBJ2-2 and V is TRBV24-1; no clear D. Trimming shortened V by 10 bases and J by 1 base, and 9 bases separated the two germline ends. Per the germline V gene, CDR1 is KGHDR and CDR2 is SFDVKD. This CDR3 contains 13 residues. Written as DNA, the CDR3 is TGTGCCACTTCACGCAAGAACACCGGGGAGCTGTTTTTT. It specifies CATSRKNTGELFF.

The chain has TRBV9 and TRBJ2-3; D gene ambiguous. Trimming pared 0 bases from V and 0 bases from J, leaving 11 bases between. CDR1 is SGDLS, CDR2 YYNGEE, per germline. CDR3 length: 16 residues. The CDR3 nucleotides are TGTGCCAGCAGCGTAGAGGCGACCTCTAGCACAGATACGCAGTATTTT. Translating gives CASSVEATSSTDTQYF.

The V and J genes are TRBV20-1 and TRBJ2-1; D is ambiguous. V dropped 5 bases and J dropped 0 bases, with 11 bases sitting between them. From germline, CDR1 is DFQATT and CDR2 SNEGSKA (reference sequence). CDR3 length equals 14 residues. CDR3 amino acids: CSAEPPSSYNEQFF. In nucleotides, the CDR3 is TGCAGTGCTGAGCCCCCTAGCTCCTACAATGAGCAGTTCTTC.

The rearrangement links TRBV6-1 to TRBJ2-1; 9 bases fit TRBD1. The CDR3 loop spans 16 amino acids. Trimming took 2 bases from V and 4 from J; bases not matched to a gene: 6. Germline V lookup: CDR1 MNHNS, CDR2 SASEGT. CDR3 region: CASSEYSTGGYNEQFF. DNA for the CDR3: TGTGCCAGCAGTGAATATTCGACAGGGGGTTACAATGAGCAGTTCTTC.

This clonotype was counted ten times or more. This chain uses TRBV5-1 with TRBJ2-7, with D maybe TRBD1 (5 bases). Germline V gene data show CDR1 as SGHRS and CDR2 as YFSETQ. This CDR3 has 14 amino acids. V lost 2 bases and J 6 bases, leaving 15 bases between the germline ends. The CDR3 here is CASSFASTESEQYF. The CDR3 bases are TGCGCCAGCAGCTTTGCTTCGACAGAGAGCGAGCAGTACTTC.

About this clonotype: Possible read error: a much larger clone is one base away. The chain has TRBV29-1 and TRBJ1-4, with TRBD1 as a possible D gene (5 bases). Germline CDR1 SQVTM, CDR2 ANQGSEA. The CDR3 is 14 amino acids. With 1 base removed from V and 7 bases from J, the gap between germline ends came to 13 bases. This CDR3 reads CSVEGPTGGEKLFF. CDR3 coding DNA: TGCAGCGTTGAAGGGCCCACGGGGGGTGAAAAACTGTTTTTT.

The table lists this clonotype with a few counts. The chain combines TRBV5-1 with TRBJ2-1; a possible D gene is TRBD2 (6 bases). V shed 0 bases and J shed 12 bases, with 19 bases lying between them. There are 15 residues in the CDR3. Germline lookup yields CDR1 SGHRS and CDR2 YFSETQ. CDR3 coding DNA: TGCGCCAGCAGCTTGGATACGGACCAGGGAGGCCGGCAGTTCTTC. Translated: CASSLDTDQGGRQFF.

The gene calls are TRBV7-9 and TRBJ2-2; 7 nucleotides match TRBD1. Germline CDR1 and CDR2: SEHNR and FQNEAQ (reference sequence). The CDR3 extends over 16 amino acids. Unmatched junction bases numbered 6, after V lost 5 bases and J lost 0 bases. CDR3 amino acids: CASSPPRGSNTGELFF. The CDR3, as DNA: TGTGCCAGCAGCCCCCCCAGGGGGTCGAACACCGGGGAGCTGTTTTTT.

The V and J genes are TRBV20-1 and TRBJ2-7, with 8 nucleotides matching TRBD2. The CDR3 runs to 14 residues. Germline V gene sequence: CDR1 DFQATT, CDR2 SNEGSKA (reference sequence). Trimming at V came to 3 bases and at J to 2 bases, leaving 6 bases not matched to a gene. CDR3 sequence: CSASRLALTYEQYF. Here the CDR3 DNA reads TGCAGTGCTAGCAGACTAGCGCTAACCTACGAGCAGTACTTC.